The T cell receptor beta chain under discussion was sequenced for a study of blood T cells in healthy people across ages. Overall study results and limits: Samples with more naive T cells showed higher observed beta diversity.

Staff drew around 10 milliliters of peripheral blood from each donor. The total RNA that was extracted per sample amounted to at least 5.5 micrograms. Alongside a J-beta primer mix, a sample-barcoded 5' primer served in a second PCR lasting about 7 to 11 cycles. TCRdb fed the 5' RACE reads into MiXCR, producing one record per CDR3 protein. Of some 1,500,000 distinct CDR3 sequences in the sample, roughly 43% were seen once. Details on this clonotype: As yet, its antigen is unknown.

V was cut by 3 bases and J by 2 bases, with 10 bases left in between. CDR3 size: 14 residues. Germline CDR1 is SGHRS and CDR2 is YFSETQ. This chain uses TRBV5-1 with TRBJ2-3; D is unresolved. The TCR comes from a woman aged 18-29 years in good health. Input material: blood. The DNA for the CDR3 is TGCGCCAGCAGCTCACTCGCTAACACAGATACGCAGTATTTT. Protein: CASSSLANTDTQYF.